This T cell receptor beta chain was obtained from a study of a mutant IDH1 vaccine in newly diagnosed glioma. Study at large: Patients were pretreated with radiotherapy, temozolomide, or both, mostly both.

Time point: baseline, week 1 (first vaccination visit). Described treatment: pre-vaccination baseline after standard-of-care therapy. TCRdb's table, derived via immunoSEQ multiplex PCR, lists solely in-frame clones and lacks some. The table includes under 65,000 clones, roughly 80% detected once. V dropped 5 bases and J dropped 5 bases, with 10 bases sitting between them. The CDR3 consists of 12 residues. Germline lookup yields CDR1 SGHTA and CDR2 FQGNSA. Source: PBMCs, taken from a glioma patient treated with radiotherapy, temozolomide or both. The source is a man aged 18 to 30 with glioma. The gene calls are TRBV7-2 and TRBJ2-7; TRBD1 might be the D (5 bases). The DNA for the CDR3 is TGTGCCAGCAGCGTCCAGGGCAACGAGCAGTACTTC. Translating gives CASSVQGNEQYF.